Listed below are T cell receptor beta chains from one sample, sequenced in a study of blood T cell repertoires in COVID-19. Libraries were prepared by immunoSEQ multiplex PCR; TCRdb keeps only in-frame clonotypes and omits some of them. The sample includes around 94,000 clones, about four fifths seen only once; the top ten take approximately 6.7%. Sequencing was carried out using peripheral blood. These receptors were taken from a man in his 60s with acute or convalescent COVID-19. CDR3s include the opening cysteine and the closing phenylalanine or tryptophan. Fields, in order: J gene, D gene, clone size, V gene, CDR3 protein, CDR3 DNA. A D gene is named only where the DNA matches it firmly. Only some rows state a clone size, as once, few, many or a class for expanded clones.

>TRBJ1-2|-|-|TRBV29-1
CSAPGVDYGYTF
TGCAGCGCCCCAGGGGTGGACTATGGCTACACCTTC
>TRBJ1-3|-|-|TRBV10-3
CAISESGGSGNTIYF
TGTGCCATCAGTGAGTCGGGGGGCTCTGGAAACACCATATATTTT
>TRBJ2-3|TRBD1|-|TRBV5-1
CASSPGTGTFSDTQYF
TGCGCCAGCAGCCCTGGGACAGGGACTTTCTCAGATACGCAGTATTTT
>TRBJ1-2|TRBD1|once|TRBV2
CASTTTGTAYGYTF
TGTGCCAGCACTACGACCGGGACAGCGTATGGCTACACCTTC
>TRBJ1-2|-|few|TRBV19
CASSEKGLKKEGYTF
TGTGCCAGTAGCGAAAAGGGACTTAAGAAGGAGGGCTACACCTTC
>TRBJ2-3|TRBD1|-|TRBV2
CASRVRQGDTDTQYF
TGTGCCAGCAGGGTTCGGCAGGGGGACACAGATACGCAGTATTTT
>TRBJ1-6|TRBD1|once|TRBV2
CASRGTGVSPLHF
TGTGCCAGCAGAGGGACAGGGGTTTCACCCCTCCACTTT
>TRBJ1-6|-|few|TRBV7-9
CASSLIDYYSYNSPLHF
TGTGCCAGCAGCTTAATCGACTACTACTCCTATAATTCACCCCTCCACTTT
>TRBJ2-7|-|few|TRBV2
CASSEWWSSYEQYF
TGTGCCAGCAGTGAATGGTGGAGCTCCTACGAGCAGTACTTC
>TRBJ1-2|-|-|TRBV6-5
CASSFGGGRNLYGYTF
TGTGCCAGCAGTTTTGGGGGGGGCAGAAATCTCTATGGCTACACCTTC
>TRBJ2-1|TRBD2|once|TRBV5-1
CASRSAGTSGRSSYNEQFF
TGCGCCAGCAGATCAGCCGGGACTAGCGGGCGAAGCTCCTACAATGAGCAGTTCTTC
>TRBJ2-5|TRBD2|once|TRBV10-3
CAISEPPLASGQETQYF
TGTGCCATCAGTGAGCCCCCGTTGGCTAGCGGTCAAGAGACCCAGTACTTC
>TRBJ1-1|-|-|TRBV5-1
CASSLSGANTEAFF
TGCGCCAGCAGCTTGAGCGGGGCGAACACTGAAGCTTTCTTT
>TRBJ1-1|-|-|TRBV19
CASSIGGNLNTEAFF
TGTGCCAGTAGTATAGGAGGGAATCTGAACACTGAAGCTTTCTTT